This TCR beta chain stems from a study of early T cells in non-severe SARS-CoV-2 infection. As for the study in general: Sequencing used unsorted whole-blood bulk RNA, so chains lack pairing.

This clonotype has more than one count but fewer than ten. This CDR3 has 14 amino acids. The V and J ends lost 4 bases and 7 bases, in that order; junction bases with no gene match: 4. The germline V gene encodes CDR1 SGHTA and CDR2 FQGNSA. Using its own MiXCR run on the 5' RACE reads, TCRdb lists one record per CDR3 protein. Among 100,000 to 150,000 distinct CDR3 sequences, approximately 15% were seen once, and the ten largest hold 21%. J is TRBJ1-4 and V is TRBV7-2; 9 bases match TRBD1. Material: whole blood. The TCR sequence derives from an adult who was a healthcare worker with PCR-confirmed SARS-CoV-2 infection or an uninfected control (not recorded which). This CDR3 reads CASSSDRGLEKLFF. The DNA for the CDR3 is TGTGCCAGCAGCTCGGACAGGGGCCTTGAAAAACTGTTTTTT.